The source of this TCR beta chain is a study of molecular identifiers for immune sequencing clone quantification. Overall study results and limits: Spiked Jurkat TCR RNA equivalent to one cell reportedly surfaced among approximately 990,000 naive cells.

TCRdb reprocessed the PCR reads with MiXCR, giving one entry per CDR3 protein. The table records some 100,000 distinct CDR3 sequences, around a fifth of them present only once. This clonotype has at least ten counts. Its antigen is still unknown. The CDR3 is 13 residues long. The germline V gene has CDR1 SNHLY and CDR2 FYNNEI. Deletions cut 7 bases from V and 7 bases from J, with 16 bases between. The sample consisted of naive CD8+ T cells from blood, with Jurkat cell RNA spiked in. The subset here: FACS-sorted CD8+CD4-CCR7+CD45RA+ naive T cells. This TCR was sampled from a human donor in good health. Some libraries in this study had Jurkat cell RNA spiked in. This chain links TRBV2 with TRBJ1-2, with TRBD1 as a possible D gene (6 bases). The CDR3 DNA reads TGTGCCAGCATCGAGGGGGGATTCTCTGGCTACACCTTC. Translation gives CASIEGGFSGYTF.